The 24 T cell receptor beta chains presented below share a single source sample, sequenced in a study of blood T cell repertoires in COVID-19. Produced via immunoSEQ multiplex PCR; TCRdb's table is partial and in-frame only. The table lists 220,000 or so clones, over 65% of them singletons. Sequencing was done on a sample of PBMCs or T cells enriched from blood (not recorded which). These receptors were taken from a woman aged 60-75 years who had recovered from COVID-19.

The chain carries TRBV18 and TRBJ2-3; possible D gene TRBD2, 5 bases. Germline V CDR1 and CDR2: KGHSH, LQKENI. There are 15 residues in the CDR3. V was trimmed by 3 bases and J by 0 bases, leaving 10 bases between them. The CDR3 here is CASSPWTVSTDTQYF. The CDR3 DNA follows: TGTGCCAGCTCACCCTGGACTGTTAGCACAGATACGCAGTATTTT.

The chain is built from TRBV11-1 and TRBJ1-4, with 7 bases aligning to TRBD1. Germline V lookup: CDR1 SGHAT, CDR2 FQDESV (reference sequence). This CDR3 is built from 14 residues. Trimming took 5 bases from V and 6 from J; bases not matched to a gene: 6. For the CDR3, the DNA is TGTGCCAGCAGCGCGCGACAGGGACATGAAAAACTGTTTTTT. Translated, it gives CASSARQGHEKLFF.

This CDR3 is CASSTQTQGGGYTF. CDR3 coding DNA: TGTGCCAGCAGCACCCAGACTCAGGGGGGAGGCTACACCTTC. The gene calls are TRBV7-8 and TRBJ1-2; 7 bases fit TRBD1. The trim removed 5 bases at V and 8 bases at J, leaving 11 bases unmatched. The CDR3 contains 14 residues. CDR1 and CDR2 from the germline V gene are SGHVS and FQNEAQ.

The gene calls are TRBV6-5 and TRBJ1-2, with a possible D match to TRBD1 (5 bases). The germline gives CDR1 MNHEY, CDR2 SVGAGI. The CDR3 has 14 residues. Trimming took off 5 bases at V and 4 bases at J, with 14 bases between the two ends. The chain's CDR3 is CASSRLTVGYGYTF. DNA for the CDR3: TGTGCCAGCAGTCGACTGACAGTGGGCTATGGCTACACCTTC.

The CDR3 DNA reads as TGTGCCAGTAGTATTCAGGTCCTCAATGAGCAGTTCTTC. The encoded protein is CASSIQVLNEQFF. The chain carries TRBV19 and TRBJ2-1, with unresolved D. The length of the CDR3 is 13 residues. Looked up from germline, CDR1 is LNHDA and CDR2 is SQIVND (reference sequence). Trimming removed 3 bases from V and 6 bases from J, with 9 bases in between.

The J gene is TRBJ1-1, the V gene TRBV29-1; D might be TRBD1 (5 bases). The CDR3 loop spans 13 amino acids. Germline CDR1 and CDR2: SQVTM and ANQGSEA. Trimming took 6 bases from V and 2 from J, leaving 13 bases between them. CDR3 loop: CSVGRQLNTEAFF. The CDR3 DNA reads TGCAGCGTCGGACGACAGTTAAACACTGAAGCTTTCTTT. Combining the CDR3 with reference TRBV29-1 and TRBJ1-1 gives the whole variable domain SAVISQKPSRDICQRGTSLTIQCQVDSQVTMMFWYRQQPGQSLTLIATANQGSEATYESGFVIDKFPISRPNLTFSTLTVSNMSPEDSSIYLCSVGRQLNTEAFFGQGTRLTVV.

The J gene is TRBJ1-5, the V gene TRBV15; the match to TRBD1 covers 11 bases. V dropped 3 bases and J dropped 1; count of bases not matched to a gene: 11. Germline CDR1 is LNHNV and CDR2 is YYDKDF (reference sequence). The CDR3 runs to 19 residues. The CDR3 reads CATSRRGQGGFISNQPQHF. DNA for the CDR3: TGTGCCACCAGCAGGAGGGGACAGGGGGGGTTTATCAGCAATCAGCCCCAGCATTTT.

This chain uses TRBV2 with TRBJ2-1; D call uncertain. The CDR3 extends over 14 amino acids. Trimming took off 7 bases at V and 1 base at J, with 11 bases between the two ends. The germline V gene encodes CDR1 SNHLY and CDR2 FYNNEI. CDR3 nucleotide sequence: TGTGCCAGCAATGGGCCCTCGTCCTACAATGAGCAGTTCTTC. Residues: CASNGPSSYNEQFF.

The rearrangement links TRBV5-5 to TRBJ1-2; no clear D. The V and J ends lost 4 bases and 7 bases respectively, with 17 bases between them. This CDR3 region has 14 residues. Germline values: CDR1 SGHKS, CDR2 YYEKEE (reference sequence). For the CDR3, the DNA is TGTGCCAGCAGCCGGACTGCTACCGAGTCTGGCTACACCTTC. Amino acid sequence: CASSRTATESGYTF.

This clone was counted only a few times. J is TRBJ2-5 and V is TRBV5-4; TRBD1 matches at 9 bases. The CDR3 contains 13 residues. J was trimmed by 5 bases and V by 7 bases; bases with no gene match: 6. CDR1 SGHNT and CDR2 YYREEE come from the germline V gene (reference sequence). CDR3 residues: CASRGTGRETQYF. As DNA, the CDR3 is TGTGCCAGCCGGGGGACAGGGAGGGAGACCCAGTACTTC.

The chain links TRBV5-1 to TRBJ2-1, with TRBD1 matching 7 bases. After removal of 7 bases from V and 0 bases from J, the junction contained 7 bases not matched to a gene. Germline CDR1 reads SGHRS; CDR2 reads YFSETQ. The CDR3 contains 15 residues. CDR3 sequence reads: CASQMTGNSYNEQFF. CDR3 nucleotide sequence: TGCGCCAGCCAAATGACAGGGAACTCCTACAATGAGCAGTTCTTC.

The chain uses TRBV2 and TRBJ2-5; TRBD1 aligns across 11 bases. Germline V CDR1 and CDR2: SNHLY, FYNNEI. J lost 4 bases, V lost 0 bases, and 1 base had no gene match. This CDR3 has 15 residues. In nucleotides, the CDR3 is TGTGCCAGCAGTGAAGCGGACAGGGGGCGAGAGACCCAGTACTTC. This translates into CASSEADRGRETQYF.

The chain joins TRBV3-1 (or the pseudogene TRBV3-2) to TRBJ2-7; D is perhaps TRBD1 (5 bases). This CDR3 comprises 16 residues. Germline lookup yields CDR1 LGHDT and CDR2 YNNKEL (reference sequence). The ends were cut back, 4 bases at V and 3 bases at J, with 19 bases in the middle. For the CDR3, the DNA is TGTGCCAGCAGCCCGCCAGGGCTACCCGAACTCTACGAGCAGTACTTC. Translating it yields CASSPPGLPELYEQYF.

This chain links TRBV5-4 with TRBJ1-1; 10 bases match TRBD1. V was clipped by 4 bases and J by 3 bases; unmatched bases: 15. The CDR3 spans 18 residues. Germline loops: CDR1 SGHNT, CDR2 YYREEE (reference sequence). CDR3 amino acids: CASSQRRTGGVVYTEAFF. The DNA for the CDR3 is TGTGCCAGCAGCCAACGCCGGACAGGGGGAGTAGTTTACACTGAAGCTTTCTTT.

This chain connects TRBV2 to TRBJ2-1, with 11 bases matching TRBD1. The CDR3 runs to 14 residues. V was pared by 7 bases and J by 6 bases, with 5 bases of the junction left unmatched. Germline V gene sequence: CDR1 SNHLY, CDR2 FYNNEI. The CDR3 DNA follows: TGTGCCAGCAAAGCGGGACAGGGGGTCAATGAGCAGTTCTTC. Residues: CASKAGQGVNEQFF.

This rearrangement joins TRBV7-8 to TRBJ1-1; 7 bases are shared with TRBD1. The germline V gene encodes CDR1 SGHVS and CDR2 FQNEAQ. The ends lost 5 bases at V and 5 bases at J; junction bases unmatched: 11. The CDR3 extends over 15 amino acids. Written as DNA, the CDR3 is TGTGCCAGCAGCCCAGGGACAGCCTTGGGGACTGAAGCTTTCTTT. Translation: CASSPGTALGTEAFF.

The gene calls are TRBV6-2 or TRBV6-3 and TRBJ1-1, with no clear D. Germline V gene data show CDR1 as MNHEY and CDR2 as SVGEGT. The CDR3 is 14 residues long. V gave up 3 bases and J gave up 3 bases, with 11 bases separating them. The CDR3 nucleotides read TGTGCCAGCAGTTATCAGTCGTCCGACACTGAAGCTTTCTTT. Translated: CASSYQSSDTEAFF.

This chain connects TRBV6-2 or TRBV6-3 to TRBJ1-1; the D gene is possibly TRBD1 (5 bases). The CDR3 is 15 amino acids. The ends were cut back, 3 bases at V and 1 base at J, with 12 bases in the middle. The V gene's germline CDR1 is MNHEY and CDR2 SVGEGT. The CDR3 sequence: CASSYQQGGNTEAFF. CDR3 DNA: TGTGCCAGCAGTTATCAGCAGGGTGGGAACACTGAAGCTTTCTTT.

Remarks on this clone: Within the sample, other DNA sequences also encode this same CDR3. CDR3 nucleotides: TGTGCCAGCAGCCCCCGGCCGGGGGATACGCAGTATTTT. Amino acids: CASSPRPGDTQYF. The chain joins TRBV9 to TRBJ2-3; D is possibly TRBD2 (5 bases). The CDR3 has 13 amino acids. The V gene's germline CDR1 is SGDLS and CDR2 YYNGEE. Trimming removed 4 bases from V and 6 bases from J, with 12 bases in between.

CDR3 sequence (DNA): TGCAGCGTTGAAGATTGGGGGCGACAGGGGTCCTACAATGAGCAGTTCTTC. Protein sequence: CSVEDWGRQGSYNEQFF. V is TRBV29-1 and J is TRBJ2-1; 8 bases line up with TRBD1. The germline gives CDR1 SQVTM, CDR2 ANQGSEA. The CDR3 consists of 17 residues. The V segment lost 0 bases and the J segment 1 base; nucleotides outside the gene matches: 8.

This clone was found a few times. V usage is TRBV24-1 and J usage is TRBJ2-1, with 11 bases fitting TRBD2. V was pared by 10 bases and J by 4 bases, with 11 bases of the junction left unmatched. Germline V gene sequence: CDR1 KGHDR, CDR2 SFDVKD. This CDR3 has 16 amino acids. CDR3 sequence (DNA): TGTGCCACGGTTGGGACTAGCGGCCGCCCTTACAATGAGCAGTTCTTC. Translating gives CATVGTSGRPYNEQFF.

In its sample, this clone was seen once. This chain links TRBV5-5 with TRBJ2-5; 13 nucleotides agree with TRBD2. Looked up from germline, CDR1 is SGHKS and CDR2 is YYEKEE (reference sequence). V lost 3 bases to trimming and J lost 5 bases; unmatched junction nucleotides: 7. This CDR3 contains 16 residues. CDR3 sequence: CASSYGLAGVGETQYF. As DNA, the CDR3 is TGTGCCAGCAGCTACGGACTAGCGGGAGTGGGTGAGACCCAGTACTTC.

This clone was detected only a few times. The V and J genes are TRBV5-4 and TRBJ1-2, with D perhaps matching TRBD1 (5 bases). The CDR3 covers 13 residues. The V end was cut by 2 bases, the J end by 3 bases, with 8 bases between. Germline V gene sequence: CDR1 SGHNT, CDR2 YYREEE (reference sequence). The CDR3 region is CASSFDRDYGYTF. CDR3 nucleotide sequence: TGTGCCAGCAGCTTTGACAGAGACTATGGCTACACCTTC.

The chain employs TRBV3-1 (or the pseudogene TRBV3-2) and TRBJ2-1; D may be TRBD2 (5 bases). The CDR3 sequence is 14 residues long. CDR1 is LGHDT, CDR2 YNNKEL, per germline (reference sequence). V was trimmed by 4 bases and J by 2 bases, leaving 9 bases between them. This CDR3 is CASSPRGAYNEQFF. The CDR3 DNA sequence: TGTGCCAGCAGCCCCCGGGGAGCCTACAATGAGCAGTTCTTC.